The 5 T cell receptor beta chains below all came from one sample that was sequenced in a study of T cell responses to AZD1222 COVID-19 vaccine. This table comes from immunoSEQ multiplex PCR, and its TCRdb copy is limited to in-frame clones, with some not included. The sample includes roughly 100,000 clones, nearly 90% of them seen just once. The sample was peripheral blood, taken 28 days after the second AZD1222 dose. These receptors came from an adult who received the AZD1222 COVID-19 vaccine.

The J gene is TRBJ2-1, the V gene TRBV11-2; D is possibly TRBD2 (7 bases). V was pared by 5 bases and J by 4 bases, with 15 bases between. Germline V lookup: CDR1 SGHAT, CDR2 FQNNGV. This CDR3 is built from 15 residues. This CDR3 reads CASSLLAQGYNEQFF. The CDR3 nucleotides are TGTGCCAGCAGCCTACTAGCGCAGGGGTACAATGAGCAGTTCTTC.

The chain links TRBV19 to TRBJ1-1; D unclear. Germline loops: CDR1 LNHDA, CDR2 SQIVND (reference sequence). The CDR3 length is 14 residues. V lost 6 bases, J lost 4 bases, and 15 bases lay in between. The CDR3 here is CASRPDLSGTEAFF. As DNA, the CDR3 is TGTGCCAGTAGGCCGGACCTTAGCGGCACTGAAGCTTTCTTT.

This clone was seen once. The chain carries TRBV3-1 (or the pseudogene TRBV3-2) and TRBJ1-4; the match to TRBD1 covers 8 bases. CDR1 and CDR2 from the germline V gene are LGHDT and YNNKEL (reference sequence). With 3 bases clipped from V and 7 bases from J, the junction kept 7 bases outside the gene matches. CDR3 length equals 15 residues. The CDR3 coding sequence is TGTGCCAGCAGCCACCGGACAGGGATCGGTGAAAAACTGTTTTTT. Translation: CASSHRTGIGEKLFF.

V and J are TRBV2 and TRBJ1-1; D is undetermined. The germline gives CDR1 SNHLY, CDR2 FYNNEI. V was trimmed by 6 bases and J by 0 bases, leaving 2 bases between them. The CDR3 runs 11 residues. CDR3 nucleotide sequence: TGTGCCAGCAGGATGAACACTGAAGCTTTCTTT. This sequence encodes CASRMNTEAFF.

The rearrangement links TRBV3-1 (or the pseudogene TRBV3-2) to TRBJ2-1; the D gene is possibly TRBD1 (6 bases). CDR1 is LGHDT, CDR2 YNNKEL, per germline (reference sequence). This CDR3 is built from 16 residues. Trimming stripped 2 bases from V and 7 bases from J, with 18 bases between. The CDR3 is CASSQLAGAPWNEQFF. CDR3 in DNA: TGTGCCAGCAGCCAACTGGCAGGGGCCCCATGGAATGAGCAGTTCTTC.